The subject of this entry is one TCR beta chain. Its matching antigen is unknown. The data derive from a study of Ad26.COV2.S vaccination and SARS-CoV-2 variants. Whole-study context: Intramuscularly, Ad26.COV2.S was given either once or twice, 56 days apart. Regarding the study as a whole: Non-spike TCR breadth was similar in vaccine and placebo recipients. TCR breadth and depth estimates may have understated total T cell responses.

Treatment given: over 15 received Ad26.COV2.S at low or high dose, single or two shots; about five received placebo; per-sample allocation not given. At day 63 after the first vaccine or placebo injection, samples were drawn. The table came from immunoSEQ multiplex PCR; TCRdb's copy has only in-frame clones and leaves some out. Of a few hundred thousand clones detected, more than 75% appear once; the ten largest clones hold around 3.6%. This CDR3 spans 15 amino acids. CDR1 is SGHRS, CDR2 YFSETQ, per germline. V lost 0 bases, J lost 1 base, and 9 bases lay in between. The rearrangement joins TRBV5-1 to TRBJ2-3, with a possible D match to TRBD1 (5 bases). The material sequenced was peripheral blood, taken in a trial of Ad26.COV2.S vaccine versus placebo. This TCR derives from a person aged 18-65 years who received the Ad26.COV2.S COVID-19 vaccine or a placebo. CDR3 protein: CASSLERGGTDTQYF. The CDR3 DNA is TGCGCCAGCAGCTTGGAAAGGGGTGGCACAGATACGCAGTATTTT. Combining the CDR3 with reference TRBV5-1 and TRBJ2-3 gives the whole variable domain KAGVTQTPRYLIKTRGQQVTLSCSPISGHRSVSWYQQTPGQGLQFLFEYFSETQRNKGNFPGRFSGRQFSNSRSEMNVSTLELGDSALYLCASSLERGGTDTQYFGPGTRLTVL.